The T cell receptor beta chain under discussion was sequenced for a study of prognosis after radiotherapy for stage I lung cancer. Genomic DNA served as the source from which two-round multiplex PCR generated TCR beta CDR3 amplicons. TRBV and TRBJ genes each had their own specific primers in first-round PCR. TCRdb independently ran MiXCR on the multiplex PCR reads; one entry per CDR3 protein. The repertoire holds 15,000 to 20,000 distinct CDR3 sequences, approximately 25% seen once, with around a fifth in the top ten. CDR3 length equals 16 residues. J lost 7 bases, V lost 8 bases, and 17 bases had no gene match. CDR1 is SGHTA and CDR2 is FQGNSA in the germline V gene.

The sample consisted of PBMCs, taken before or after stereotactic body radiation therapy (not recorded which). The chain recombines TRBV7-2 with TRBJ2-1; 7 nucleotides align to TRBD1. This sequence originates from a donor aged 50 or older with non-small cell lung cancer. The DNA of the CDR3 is TGTGCCAGCGAGCTCAACAGGGGCCGGACCCTAAATGAGCAGTTCTTC. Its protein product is CASELNRGRTLNEQFF.